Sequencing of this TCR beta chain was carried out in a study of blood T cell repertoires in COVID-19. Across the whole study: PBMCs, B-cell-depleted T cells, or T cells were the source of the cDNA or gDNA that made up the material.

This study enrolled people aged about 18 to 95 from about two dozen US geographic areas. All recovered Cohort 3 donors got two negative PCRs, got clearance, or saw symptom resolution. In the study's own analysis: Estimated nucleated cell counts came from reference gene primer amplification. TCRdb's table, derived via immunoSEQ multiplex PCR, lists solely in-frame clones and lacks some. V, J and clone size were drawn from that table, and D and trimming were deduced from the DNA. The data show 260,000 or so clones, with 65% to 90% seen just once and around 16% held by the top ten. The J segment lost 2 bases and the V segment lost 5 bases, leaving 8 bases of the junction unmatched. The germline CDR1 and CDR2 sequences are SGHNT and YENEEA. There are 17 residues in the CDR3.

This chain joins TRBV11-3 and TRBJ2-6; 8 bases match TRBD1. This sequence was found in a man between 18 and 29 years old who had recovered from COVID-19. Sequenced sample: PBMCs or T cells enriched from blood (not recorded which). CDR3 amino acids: CASSLDRDWAGANVLTF. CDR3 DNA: TGTGCCAGCAGCCTGGACAGGGACTGGGCTGGGGCCAACGTCCTGACTTTC.